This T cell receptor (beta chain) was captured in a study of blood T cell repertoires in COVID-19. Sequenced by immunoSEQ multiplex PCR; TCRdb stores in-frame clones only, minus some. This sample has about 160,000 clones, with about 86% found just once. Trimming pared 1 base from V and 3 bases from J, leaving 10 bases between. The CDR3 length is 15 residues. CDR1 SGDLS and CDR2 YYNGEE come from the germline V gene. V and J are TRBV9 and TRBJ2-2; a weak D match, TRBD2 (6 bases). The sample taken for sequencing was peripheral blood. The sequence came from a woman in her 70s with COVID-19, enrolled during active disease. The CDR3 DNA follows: TGTGCCAGCAGCGTACGGGGGAGAGACACCGGGGAGCTGTTTTTT. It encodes CASSVRGRDTGELFF. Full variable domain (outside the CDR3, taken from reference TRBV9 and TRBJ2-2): DSGVTQTPKHLITATGQRVTLRCSPRSGDLSVYWYQQSLDQGLQFLIQYYNGEERAKGNILERFSAQQFPDLHSELNLSSLELGDSALYFCASSVRGRDTGELFFGEGSRLTVL.